This TCR beta chain was identified in a study of cytomegalovirus exposure and HLA in healthy donors. The junction had 8 bases not matched to a gene; V was cut back by 6 bases and J by 10 bases. Germline V CDR1 and CDR2: SNHLY, FYNNEI. The CDR3 runs to 15 residues. The primer mix had 60 Vbeta and 13 Jbeta primers. Assay used: immunoSEQ multiplex PCR; TCRdb lists only in-frame clones, some missing. Here the sample spans approximately 100,000 clones, 78% being singletons. This chain links TRBV2 with TRBJ2-1, with 14 bases aligning to TRBD2. What was sequenced was PBMCs. The source is a woman aged 35 to 49 in good health and CMV-seropositive. The CDR3 region is CASRIGLAGGEEQFF. The CDR3 coding sequence is TGTGCCAGCAGAATCGGACTAGCGGGAGGTGAGGAGCAGTTCTTC.